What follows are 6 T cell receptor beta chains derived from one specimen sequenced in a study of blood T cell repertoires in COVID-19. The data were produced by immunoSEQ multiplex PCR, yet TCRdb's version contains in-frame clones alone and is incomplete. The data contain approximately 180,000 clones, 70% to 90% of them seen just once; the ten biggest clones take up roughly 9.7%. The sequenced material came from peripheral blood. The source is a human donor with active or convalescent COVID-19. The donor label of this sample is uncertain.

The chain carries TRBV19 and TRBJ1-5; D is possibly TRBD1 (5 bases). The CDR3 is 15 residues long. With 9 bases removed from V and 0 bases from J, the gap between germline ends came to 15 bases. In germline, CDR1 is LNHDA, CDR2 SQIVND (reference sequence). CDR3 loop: CASNRMAASNQPQHF. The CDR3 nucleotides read TGTGCCAGCAACAGGATGGCAGCTAGCAATCAGCCCCAGCATTTT.

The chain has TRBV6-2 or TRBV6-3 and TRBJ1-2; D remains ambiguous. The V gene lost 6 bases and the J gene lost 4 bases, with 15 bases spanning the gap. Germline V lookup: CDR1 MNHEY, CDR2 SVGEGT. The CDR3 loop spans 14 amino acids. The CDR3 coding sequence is TGTGCCAGCAGCCGACCGGTGCGGGTCTATGGCTACACCTTC. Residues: CASSRPVRVYGYTF.

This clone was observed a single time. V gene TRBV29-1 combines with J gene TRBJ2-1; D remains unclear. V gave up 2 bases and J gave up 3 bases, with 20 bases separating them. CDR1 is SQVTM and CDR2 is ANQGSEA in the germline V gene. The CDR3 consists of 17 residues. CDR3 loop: CSVEWALGLKVYNEQFF. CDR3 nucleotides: TGCAGCGTTGAATGGGCTTTGGGTCTTAAGGTCTACAATGAGCAGTTCTTC.

The CDR3 DNA follows: TGTGCCAGCAGCCCAGGGCCCCCAGAGACCCAGTACTTC. This codes for CASSPGPPETQYF. The V and J genes are TRBV6-5 and TRBJ2-5, with D perhaps TRBD1 (5 bases). CDR1 is MNHEY and CDR2 is SVGAGI in the germline V gene. V was shortened by 6 bases and J by 4 bases, with 12 bases between the two germline ends. The CDR3 has 13 residues.

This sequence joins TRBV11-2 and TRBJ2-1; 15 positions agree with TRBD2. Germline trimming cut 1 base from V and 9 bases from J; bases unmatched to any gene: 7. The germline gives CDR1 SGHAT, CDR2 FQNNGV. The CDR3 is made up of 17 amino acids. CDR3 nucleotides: TGTGCCAGCAGCTTAGGTGGACTAGCGGGAGGGAGGGGTGAGCAGTTCTTC. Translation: CASSLGGLAGGRGEQFF.

The DNA of the CDR3 is TGTGCCAGCAGTTTTAGGCTAGCGGGGTCCCGCCTCCCACGTACGCAGTATTTT. Protein product: CASSFRLAGSRLPRTQYF. The chain employs TRBV28 and TRBJ2-3; 9 nucleotides match TRBD2. CDR1 is MDHEN, CDR2 SYDVKM, per germline. The trim removed 3 bases at V and 8 bases at J, leaving 18 bases unmatched. CDR3 length: 18 residues.